Below, one T cell receptor (beta chain) is given with its context. The antigen is undetermined. CDR3 size: 11 residues. Losses at the gene ends were 6 bases for V and 7 bases for J; bases not matched to a gene: 0. Assays captured 9.8 x 10^4 or so TCR templates per sample. Some clones are missing from TCRdb's copy, which holds only in-frame ones; the method was immunoSEQ multiplex PCR. This table has about 100,000 clones, 85% to 95% appearing once. The data were taken from a study of siplizumab effects on memory and regulatory T cells. The study's findings and limits: Assignment of a naive or memory phenotype failed for roughly 75-95% of the proliferating CD4+ or CD8+ clones. Mappable alloreactive CD4+ clones came from Treg cells 68.8% of the time on average with siplizumab, against 26.9% in controls.

This receptor was taken from a human donor in good health. The V call is TRBV5-3, the J call TRBJ2-1, with TRBD1 identical over 8 bases. TRBV5-3 carries the ORF label, with uncertain function. The sequencing input was Tregs sorted from blood. CDR3 nucleotide sequence: TGTGCCAGAAACAGGGGGAATGAGCAGTTCTTC. Translated: CARNRGNEQFF.